This T cell receptor (beta chain) originates from a study of neurological immune-mediated disorders. Study-wide points: The most TCR clonal expansion was seen in HTLV-1-associated myelopathy, and the least was seen in multiple sclerosis, which fell below healthy controls. Phylogenetically, 18 of 34 multiple sclerosis patients' repertoires fell into one related-CDR3 cluster, a possible signature.

cDNA synthesis was performed by 5'RACE with 10-nucleotide random UMIs. Over 170 million TCR-beta sequences from 15-18 subjects came out of each sequencing run. TCRdb independently ran MiXCR on the 5' RACE reads; one entry per CDR3 protein. The sample has some 95,000 distinct CDR3 sequences; approximately 3.3% are singletons. This clonotype was counted a few times. Its antigen is not identified. Germline V lookup: CDR1 SGHDT, CDR2 YYEEEE. Trimming took off 0 bases at V and 7 bases at J, with 10 bases between the two ends. The length of the CDR3 is 14 residues. The sequence was obtained from a woman aged 18-35 years with multiple sclerosis. What was sequenced was PBMCs. V gene TRBV5-6 combines with J gene TRBJ2-2; no firm D call. The DNA for the CDR3 is TGTGCCAGCAGCTTGGAAGGGTCCAGCGGGGAGCTGTTTTTT. Its protein is CASSLEGSSGELFF.